Listed below are T cell receptor beta chains from one sample, sequenced in a study of T cell responses to AZD1222 COVID-19 vaccine. Assay: immunoSEQ multiplex PCR; the TCRdb copy retains only in-frame clones and omits some. This sample carries 110,000 to 150,000 clones, 90% of them seen once, and the ten largest clones take around 3.7%. Material: peripheral blood, obtained on day 0 of AZD1222 vaccination. Source of these receptors: an adult in good health. Each CDR3 is given with its conserved first and last residue. A D gene is named only where the DNA matches it firmly. The size field is filled for only some rows; it gives once, few, many or a size class.

j_gene: TRBJ2-7; d_gene: TRBD1; v_gene: TRBV19; abundance: once; CDR3nt: TGTGCCAGTAGTAGAACCGGGACAGCCTACGAGCAGTACTTC; CDR3aa: CASSRTGTAYEQYF
j_gene: TRBJ2-3; d_gene: .; v_gene: TRBV6-6; abundance: .; CDR3nt: TGTGCCAGCAGTTACTCTTCCCGGGGTGGCACAGATACGCAGTATTTT; CDR3aa: CASSYSSRGGTDTQYF
j_gene: TRBJ1-6; d_gene: .; v_gene: TRBV7-9; abundance: .; CDR3nt: TGTGCCAGCAGCTTAGCGGACGTAAGGAATTCACCCCTCCACTTT; CDR3aa: CASSLADVRNSPLHF
j_gene: TRBJ1-5; d_gene: .; v_gene: TRBV4-1; abundance: few; CDR3nt: TGCGCCAGCAGCCAAGCTGTGGGCGAATTAAATCAGCCCCAGCATTTT; CDR3aa: CASSQAVGELNQPQHF
j_gene: TRBJ1-4; d_gene: .; v_gene: TRBV2; abundance: .; CDR3nt: TGTGCCAGCAGGACCCACAAGGGAGATGAAAAACTGTTTTTT; CDR3aa: CASRTHKGDEKLFF
j_gene: TRBJ2-3; d_gene: .; v_gene: TRBV13; abundance: .; CDR3nt: TGTGCCAGCAGCCCTGGCGTAACGAGCACAGATACGCAGTATTTT; CDR3aa: CASSPGVTSTDTQYF
j_gene: TRBJ1-6; d_gene: .; v_gene: TRBV14; abundance: .; CDR3nt: TGTGCCAGCAGCCAAGAACGACAGTCTAGTTCACCCCTCCACTTT; CDR3aa: CASSQERQSSSPLHF
j_gene: TRBJ2-1; d_gene: .; v_gene: TRBV3-1/TRBV3-2; abundance: few; CDR3nt: TGTGCCAGCAGCCAAGAGCCAGGACGTCTCAATGAGCAGTTCTTC; CDR3aa: CASSQEPGRLNEQFF
j_gene: TRBJ1-1; d_gene: TRBD1; v_gene: TRBV5-8; abundance: once; CDR3nt: TGTGCCAGCAGCTTGTGGTCTGGACAGGGAATGAACACTGAAGCTTTCTTT; CDR3aa: CASSLWSGQGMNTEAFF
j_gene: TRBJ2-5; d_gene: TRBD2; v_gene: TRBV6-5; abundance: .; CDR3nt: TGTGCCAGCACCCCGGTATCGGGGGGGCCGAAGACCCAGTACTTC; CDR3aa: CASTPVSGGPKTQYF